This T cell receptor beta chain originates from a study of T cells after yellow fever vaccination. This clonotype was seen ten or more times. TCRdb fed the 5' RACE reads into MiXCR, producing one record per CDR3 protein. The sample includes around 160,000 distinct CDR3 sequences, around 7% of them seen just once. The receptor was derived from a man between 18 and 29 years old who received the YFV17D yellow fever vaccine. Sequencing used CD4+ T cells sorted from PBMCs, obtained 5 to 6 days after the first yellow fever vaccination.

The CDR3 DNA reads as TGCGCCAGCAGCCAAACAGGCACAGATACGCAGTATTTT. Its protein is CASSQTGTDTQYF. The rearrangement uses TRBV5-1 and TRBJ2-3; D call uncertain. The CDR3 is made up of 13 amino acids. The V gene's germline CDR1 is SGHRS and CDR2 YFSETQ. V gave up 4 bases and J gave up 1 base, with 7 bases separating them.